Each of the 32 T cell receptor beta chains below was sequenced from the same sample in a study of CD8 T cells in ankylosing spondylitis. General study points: A motif of fewer than ten highly homologous TCR beta variants was seen as apparently characteristic of ankylosing spondylitis blood.

Antigens of these TCRs are unknown. A single record per CDR3 protein comes from TCRdb applying MiXCR to the 5' RACE reads. The table includes under 850,000 distinct CDR3 sequences, around 20% detected once. Input material: blood, either unsorted or a sorted T cell fraction (not recorded which). All receptors come from a male donor with ankylosing spondylitis.

This clonotype has just a few counts. The chain combines TRBV7-2 with TRBJ1-5; 8 bases are a match to TRBD1. The CDR3 runs to 15 residues. V lost 5 bases to trimming and J lost 1 base; unmatched junction nucleotides: 4. Germline-derived CDR1 and CDR2 are SGHTA and FQGNSA. This chain's CDR3 is CASSTRTGSNQPQHF. CDR3 coding DNA: TGTGCCAGCAGCACTCGGACAGGGAGCAATCAGCCCCAGCATTTT. Drawing the rest from reference TRBV7-2 and TRBJ1-5, the complete variable domain is GAGVSQSPSNKVTEKGKDVELRCDPISGHTALYWYRQSLGQGLEFLIYFQGNSAPDKSGLPSDRFSAERTGGSVSTLTIQRTQQEDSAVYLCASSTRTGSNQPQHFGDGTRLSIL.

This clonotype was detected a few times. The chain has TRBV5-1 and TRBJ2-5; D gene uncertain. The V and J ends lost 5 bases and 1 base respectively, with 12 bases between them. CDR3 length equals 14 residues. Germline V gene lookup returns CDR1 SGHRS and CDR2 YFSETQ. CDR3 DNA: TGCGCCAGCAGTCTGTCCGTTCTCCAAGAGACCCAGTACTTC. Its protein is CASSLSVLQETQYF.

This clonotype was recorded a few times. The chain has TRBV12-3 or TRBV12-4 and TRBJ2-1; D remains ambiguous. This CDR3 has 17 amino acids. Deletions cut 3 bases from V and 0 bases from J, with 15 bases between. The CDR3 spells CASSFLWQPSSYNEQFF. In nucleotides, the CDR3 is TGTGCCAGCAGTTTTTTATGGCAACCCAGCTCCTACAATGAGCAGTTCTTC.

The CDR3 nucleotides read TGTGCCAGCAGTCCGGACTATTTCAATGAGCAGTTCTTC. Protein product: CASSPDYFNEQFF. J is TRBJ2-1 and V is TRBV7-7, with D possibly TRBD2 on 6 matching bases. The germline V gene encodes CDR1 SSHAT and CDR2 FNYEAQ (reference sequence). V dropped 6 bases and J dropped 6 bases, with 12 bases sitting between them. This CDR3 is built from 13 residues.

Worth noting for this clonotype: A much larger clone sits a single nucleotide away, making a read error possible. This chain uses TRBV11-2 with TRBJ2-5, with 10 bases fitting TRBD1. The CDR3 length is 14 residues. Unmatched junction bases numbered 4, after V lost 5 bases and J lost 4 bases. Germline CDR1 and CDR2: SGHAT and FQNNGV. This CDR3 reads CASSIWTGGETQYF. The CDR3 DNA sequence: TGTGCCAGCAGCATATGGACAGGGGGAGAGACCCAGTACTTC.

The chain joins TRBV20-1 to TRBJ2-1; D might be TRBD2 (5 bases). The germline V gene encodes CDR1 DFQATT and CDR2 SNEGSKA (reference sequence). V gave up 4 bases and J gave up 5 bases, with 9 bases separating them. CDR3 length equals 12 residues. In nucleotides, the CDR3 is TGCAGTGCTACAGCGGAACACAATGAGCAGTTCTTC. This encodes CSATAEHNEQFF.

This clonotype was counted once. The CDR3, as DNA: TGTGCCAGCAGACCGTTTGGGAACACTGAAGCTTTCTTT. Its translation is CASRPFGNTEAFF. The genes are TRBV7-9 and TRBJ1-1, with D uncertain. V lost 6 bases and J 1 base, leaving 9 bases between the germline ends. CDR1 is SEHNR and CDR2 is FQNEAQ in the germline V gene (reference sequence). The CDR3 is 13 amino acids.

This clonotype was seen just once. Germline and junction disagree at one end, which may indicate a read error. In nucleotides, the CDR3 is TGTGCCAGCAGTTCCTCGGCGGGACAGGTATCCTACGAGGAGTACTTC. It encodes CASSSSAGQVSYEEYF. This chain connects TRBV27 to TRBJ2-7; 8 nucleotides line up with TRBD1. The CDR3 loop spans 16 amino acids. Germline V gives CDR1 MNHEY, CDR2 SMNVEV (reference sequence).

The chain combines TRBV4-1 with TRBJ2-5; D is unresolved. V shed 0 bases and J shed 3 bases, with 8 bases lying between them. CDR3 length: 14 amino acids. Germline CDR1 reads MGHRA; CDR2 reads YSYEKL. The CDR3 loop reads CASSQDEQKETQYF. The CDR3 DNA reads TGCGCCAGCAGCCAAGACGAACAGAAAGAGACCCAGTACTTC.

The table lists this clonotype with a few counts. The chain carries TRBV14 and TRBJ2-7, with TRBD2 as a possible D gene (6 bases). Germline V gives CDR1 SGHDN, CDR2 FVKESK. V lost 3 bases and J lost 6, with 21 bases in between. This CDR3 has 16 residues. The CDR3 is CASSHLGGSGFSEQYF. CDR3 bases: TGTGCCAGCAGCCACCTCGGGGGTAGCGGTTTCTCCGAGCAGTACTTC.

There are a few counts of this clonotype. The V and J genes are TRBV7-8 and TRBJ1-5; D gene ambiguous. The germline V and J ends were trimmed by 5 bases and 0 bases, with 14 bases remaining between them. This CDR3 is built from 16 residues. The germline gives CDR1 SGHVS, CDR2 FQNEAQ. The DNA for the CDR3 is TGTGCCAGCAGCGCAGCTGCGCTTTATAGCAATCAGCCCCAGCATTTT. This sequence encodes CASSAAALYSNQPQHF. Variable domain in full (rest from reference TRBV7-8 and TRBJ1-5): GAGVSQSPRYKVAKRGQDVALRCDPISGHVSLFWYQQALGQGPEFLTYFQNEAQLDKSGLPSDRFFAERPEGSVSTLKIQRTQQEDSAVYLCASSAAALYSNQPQHFGDGTRLSIL.

This clonotype was seen repeatedly, ten times or more. The CDR3 reads CASSSPTLGEQYF. The CDR3 DNA sequence: TGTGCCAGCAGTTCGCCTACATTAGGCGAGCAGTACTTC. The chain couples TRBV12-3 or TRBV12-4 to TRBJ2-7, with D unresolved. The CDR3 is made up of 13 amino acids. Trimming removed 4 bases at V and 6 bases at J, with 13 bases between.

This clonotype came up a few times. The chain links TRBV3-1 to TRBJ2-2; D remains unclear. The CDR3 consists of 14 residues. V was shortened by 2 bases and J by 6 bases, with 10 bases between the two germline ends. CDR1 is LGHDT and CDR2 is YNNKEL in the germline V gene (reference sequence). CDR3 protein: CASSQLTGSGELFF. The CDR3 nucleotides read TGTGCCAGCAGCCAATTAACCGGATCCGGGGAGCTGTTTTTT.

V usage is TRBV9 and J usage is TRBJ2-2; a weak D match, TRBD2 (6 bases). V lost 3 bases and J 8 bases, leaving 20 bases between the germline ends. Germline CDR1 and CDR2: SGDLS and YYNGEE. CDR3 size: 16 residues. CDR3 sequence reads: CASSDLADPVLGELFF. CDR3 coding DNA: TGTGCCAGCAGCGATTTAGCGGACCCTGTCTTGGGGGAGCTGTTTTTT.

This clonotype was recorded a few times. This sequence joins TRBV5-8 and TRBJ2-7, with TRBD2 as a possible D gene (5 bases). Per the germline V gene, CDR1 is SGHTS and CDR2 is YDEGEE. The V gene lost 3 bases and the J gene lost 7 bases, with 8 bases spanning the gap. This CDR3 is built from 11 residues. The CDR3 spells CASSYTREQYF. Written as DNA, the CDR3 is TGTGCCAGCAGCTACACTAGGGAGCAGTACTTC.

A few counts support this clonotype. The chain has TRBV6-5 and TRBJ1-2; maybe TRBD1 (5 bases). V was clipped by 0 bases and J by 6 bases, with 23 bases between them. The CDR3 is 18 residues long. Per the germline V gene, CDR1 is MNHEY and CDR2 is SVGAGI. The CDR3 loop reads CASSYSSPSSQGIDGYTF. The DNA for the CDR3 is TGTGCCAGCAGTTACTCGAGCCCGAGCAGCCAGGGAATCGATGGCTACACCTTC.

J is TRBJ2-7 and V is TRBV5-8; TRBD1 matches at 9 bases. The germline gives CDR1 SGHTS, CDR2 YDEGEE. The CDR3 is made up of 14 amino acids. J lost 2 bases, V lost 5 bases, and 5 bases had no gene match. DNA of the CDR3: TGTGCCAGCAGAATCCGGGACAGGGCCTACGAGCAGTACTTC. This gives the protein CASRIRDRAYEQYF. Drawing the rest from reference TRBV5-8 and TRBJ2-7, the complete variable domain is EAGVTQSPTHLIKTRGQQATLRCSPISGHTSVYWYQQALGLGLQFLLWYDEGEERNRGNFPPRFSGRQFPNYSSELNVNALELEDSALYLCASRIRDRAYEQYFGPGTRLTVT.

V and J are TRBV7-2 and TRBJ2-1; D perhaps matches TRBD2 (5 bases). The CDR3 covers 13 residues. Germline lookup yields CDR1 SGHTA and CDR2 FQGNSA. V was pared by 4 bases and J by 7 bases, with 11 bases between. DNA of the CDR3: TGTGCCAGCAGCTGGGGAGCGGTGAATGAGCAGTTCTTC. Protein sequence: CASSWGAVNEQFF.

The chain employs TRBV5-1 and TRBJ1-2; D is ambiguous. V gave up 0 bases and J gave up 3 bases, with 9 bases separating them. CDR1 is SGHRS, CDR2 YFSETQ, per germline. This CDR3 region has 14 residues. The CDR3 DNA follows: TGCGCCAGCAGCTTGGCCCCGGGCGACTATGGCTACACCTTC. Protein: CASSLAPGDYGYTF.

This clonotype was seen a handful of times. This chain links TRBV28 with TRBJ1-1, with TRBD1 identical over 9 bases. The germline V gene encodes CDR1 MDHEN and CDR2 SYDVKM. The length of the CDR3 is 16 residues. After removal of 5 bases from V and 4 bases from J, the junction contained 11 bases not matched to a gene. CDR3 in DNA: TGTGCCAGCAGTCCCGGACAGGGGAGGGGGTCCACTGAAGCTTTCTTT. Its protein is CASSPGQGRGSTEAFF.

V and J are TRBV20-1 and TRBJ1-6; 9 bases agree with TRBD1. Trimming at V came to 0 bases and at J to 8 bases, leaving 5 bases not matched to a gene. Germline-derived CDR1 and CDR2 are DFQATT and SNEGSKA (reference sequence). CDR3 size: 15 residues. CDR3 loop: CSARDLGQGDSPLHF. The CDR3 DNA is TGCAGTGCTAGAGATTTGGGACAGGGAGATTCACCCCTCCACTTT.

The chain joins TRBV12-3 or TRBV12-4 to TRBJ2-5; D could derive from TRBD1 or TRBD2 (5 bases each). This CDR3 comprises 20 residues. Trimming left V 3 bases short and J 4 bases short, with 30 bases between. CDR3 protein: CASSFFLGEFDRDVRETQYF. In DNA, the CDR3 is TGTGCCAGCAGTTTCTTTTTGGGGGAATTCGATAGGGACGTGCGAGAGACCCAGTACTTC.

DNA for the CDR3: TGCGCCAGCAGCTTGGTCCCGACAGGGGTTACTTCACCCCTCCACTTT. Encoded protein: CASSLVPTGVTSPLHF. This rearrangement joins TRBV5-1 to TRBJ1-6, with 8 bases that match TRBD1. The germline gives CDR1 SGHRS, CDR2 YFSETQ. CDR3 size: 16 residues. The junction had 8 bases not matched to a gene; V was cut back by 0 bases and J by 9 bases.

Comments on this clonotype: This sequence may be a read error, since a much larger clone differs from it by one base. V gene TRBV5-6 combines with J gene TRBJ1-2; D not resolved. The germline V and J ends were trimmed by 4 bases and 1 base, with 20 bases remaining between them. The CDR3 has 17 amino acids. Germline V gene data show CDR1 as SGHDT and CDR2 as YYEEEE. CDR3 coding DNA: TGTGCCAGCAGCCCCCGGATACTTCTATTGAGTAACTATGGCTACACCTTC. As protein: CASSPRILLLSNYGYTF.

V gene TRBV7-9 combines with J gene TRBJ2-1, with TRBD1 matching 7 bases. The CDR3 extends over 15 amino acids. The germline CDR1 and CDR2 sequences are SEHNR and FQNEAQ (reference sequence). V trimming: 5 bases; J trimming: 5 bases; junction bases outside the gene matches: 9. The CDR3 region has the DNA TGTGCCAGCAGCCCAGGACAGGAAATGAACAATGAGCAGTTCTTC. Translating it yields CASSPGQEMNNEQFF.

This chain joins TRBV5-1 and TRBJ2-3; D might be TRBD2 (5 bases). Germline values: CDR1 SGHRS, CDR2 YFSETQ. This CDR3 is built from 14 residues. V lost 10 bases and J 0 bases, leaving 15 bases between the germline ends. CDR3: CALPGFSSTDTQYF. As DNA, the CDR3 is TGCGCCTTACCGGGATTCTCTAGCACAGATACGCAGTATTTT.

This chain uses TRBV2 with TRBJ2-1; no clear D. The CDR3 loop spans 13 amino acids. Deletions cut 6 bases from V and 8 bases from J, with 14 bases between. Germline V CDR1 and CDR2: SNHLY, FYNNEI. The CDR3 DNA follows: TGTGCCAGCAGCCGCGCCCCACTGGATGAGCAGTTCTTC. Its protein is CASSRAPLDEQFF.

The rearrangement links TRBV9 to TRBJ2-7; weak D call: TRBD1 (6 bases). This CDR3 is built from 14 residues. CDR1 SGDLS and CDR2 YYNGEE come from the germline V gene. The V gene lost 4 bases and the J gene lost 7 bases, with 18 bases spanning the gap. CDR3 region: CASSPFTGTGEQYF. The DNA for the CDR3 is TGTGCCAGCAGCCCCTTCACAGGGACCGGTGAGCAGTACTTC. The full variable domain, with the rest looked up from reference TRBV9 and TRBJ2-7, is DSGVTQTPKHLITATGQRVTLRCSPRSGDLSVYWYQQSLDQGLQFLIQYYNGEERAKGNILERFSAQQFPDLHSELNLSSLELGDSALYFCASSPFTGTGEQYFGPGTRLTVT.

This chain connects TRBV4-2 to TRBJ2-2; 7 positions match TRBD2. CDR3 length: 14 residues. The germline V gene encodes CDR1 LGHNA and CDR2 YNFKEQ. The ends lost 4 bases at V and 6 bases at J; junction bases unmatched: 5. CDR3: CASSRRREAGELFF. CDR3 nucleotides: TGTGCCAGCAGCCGGCGACGGGAGGCCGGGGAGCTGTTTTTT.

The chain couples TRBV6-1 to TRBJ1-6; 7 bases align to TRBD1. The CDR3 contains 14 residues. The germline V gene encodes CDR1 MNHNS and CDR2 SASEGT. Trimming at V came to 6 bases and at J to 8 bases, leaving 7 bases not matched to a gene. The CDR3 DNA sequence: TGTGCCAGCAGCTTCGACAGGGACTATTCACCCCTCCACTTT. Its protein is CASSFDRDYSPLHF.

This clonotype was observed a single time. The chain recombines TRBV28 with TRBJ2-7; the match to TRBD1 covers 7 bases. The CDR3 extends over 14 amino acids. Germline V lookup: CDR1 MDHEN, CDR2 SYDVKM. J gave up 2 bases and V 8 bases, and 9 bases lay outside the gene matches. The CDR3 nucleotides read TGTGCCAGCTCCTCGGACAGGTTCACCTACGAGCAGTACTTC. This translates into CASSSDRFTYEQYF.

This sequence joins TRBV6-5 and TRBJ1-2; D is unresolved. This CDR3 is built from 13 residues. V lost 2 bases, J lost 3 bases, and 7 bases lay in between. Germline V gives CDR1 MNHEY, CDR2 SVGAGI. The CDR3 reads CASSYEGDYGYTF. The CDR3, as DNA: TGTGCCAGCAGTTACGAGGGCGACTATGGCTACACCTTC.